This T cell receptor (beta chain) was observed in a study of response to subunit inactivated influenza vaccine. TCRdb used MiXCR to reprocess the RT-PCR reads, holding one entry per CDR3 protein. Of about 620,000 distinct CDR3 sequences listed, about 11% are singletons. J gave up 5 bases and V 7 bases, and 12 bases lay outside the gene matches. Germline CDR1 and CDR2: MDHEN and SYDVKM. CDR3 length: 15 amino acids. The same data also contributed to another study, on T cells expressing NK-cell markers. That work states: With UMIs, 5'RACE template switching was used to make TCR beta cDNA. TCR beta repertoires came from sorted CD3+CD56+NKG2C+, CD3+CD56+NKG2C- and CD3+CD56-NKG2C+ T cells. CD8+ T cells in six donors included dominant NKG2C+ clonotypes at about 1.0-7.5%. No clear determination of HCMV specificity was made for expanded NKG2C+ T cell clones.

This sequence joins TRBV28 and TRBJ2-7, with 9 bases that match TRBD1. Here the sequenced sample was PBMCs from blood, taken on the day of vaccination. This sequence was found in a man aged 50 or older who received an inactivated influenza vaccine. CDR3 bases: TGTGCCAGCACTCGCAGGGGGACAGGGAGCCACGAGCAGTACTTC. As protein: CASTRRGTGSHEQYF.